The clone carrying this TCR beta chain was counted a single time. This sample is drawn from a study of blood T cell repertoires in COVID-19. Background on the study: The samples span acute and convalescent COVID-19 from the United States, Italy and Spain. T cells, B-cell-depleted T cells, or PBMCs provided the cDNA or gDNA that served as material.

Per the original data handling: Nucleated cell counts were estimated from reference gene primer amplification. Assay: immunoSEQ multiplex PCR; the TCRdb copy retains only in-frame clones and omits some. V, J and clone size are taken as reported in that table, and D and trimming were inferred from the DNA itself. The table shows 130,000 to 150,000 clones, with roughly 90% occurring only once. The germline gives CDR1 SGDLS, CDR2 YYNGEE. V lost 4 bases, J lost 0 bases, and 13 bases lay in between. The CDR3 has 15 amino acids. The clonotype comes from a human donor in a cohort sampled during active COVID-19. Sequencing was done on a sample of peripheral blood. This sequence joins TRBV9 and TRBJ1-1; D remains unclear. CDR3 in amino acids: CASSPRTVVNTEAFF. The CDR3 coding sequence is TGTGCCAGCAGCCCTCGAACGGTGGTGAACACTGAAGCTTTCTTT.